The source of this T cell receptor (beta chain) is a study of T cells in Graves' hyperthyroidism and ophthalmopathy. Study-wide context: Pretreatment peripheral blood was obtained at initial diagnosis.

Amplified TCR beta CDR3 regions came from RNA transcripts. First-round RT-PCR with HTBI primers amplified the TCR CDR3 region. TCRdb passed the multiplex PCR reads through MiXCR, listing each CDR3 protein once. The sample holds approximately 620,000 distinct CDR3 sequences, more than 15% seen once. This clonotype was counted at least ten times. The germline V and J ends were trimmed by 5 bases and 3 bases, with 12 bases remaining between them. There are 13 residues in the CDR3. Per germline, CDR1 DFQATT and CDR2 SNEGSKA (reference sequence). Sequencing was performed on blood. The TCR originated in a woman aged 40 to 55 with Graves' ophthalmopathy. The gene calls are TRBV20-1 and TRBJ2-3; D uncertain. The CDR3 is CSAGSLGTDTQYF. CDR3 bases: TGCAGTGCTGGAAGCCTAGGGACAGATACGCAGTATTTT.